This is a list of T cell receptor beta chains from one sample in a study of T cells in Graves' hyperthyroidism and ophthalmopathy. TCRdb called the multiplex PCR reads again in MiXCR, with one record for every CDR3 protein. The data hold a few hundred thousand distinct CDR3 sequences, with over 15% observed a single time. Sample: blood. These receptors originate from a young woman with Graves' ophthalmopathy. Each CDR3 is given with its conserved first and last residue. A D gene is named only where the DNA matches it firmly. Rows give clone size only sometimes, using once, few, many, or a class for an expanded clone.

many,TRBJ2-7,.,TRBV20-1,CSIPGWREQYF,TGCAGCATCCCAGGGTGGCGCGAGCAGTACTTC
many,TRBJ2-7,TRBD2,TRBV28,CASSPSSSGRTHEQYF,TGTGCCAGCAGCCCCTCCTCCAGCGGGAGGACCCACGAGCAGTACTTC
many,TRBJ2-1,TRBD2,TRBV9,CASSVVQRERDEQFF,TGTGCCAGCAGCGTAGTCCAGCGGGAGCGGGATGAGCAGTTCTTC
.,TRBJ1-1,.,TRBV12-3/TRBV12-4,CASSLSGGRLTEAFF,TGTGCCAGCAGTTTATCGGGGGGCAGGCTCACTGAAGCTTTCTTT
few,TRBJ2-2,.,TRBV27,CASSLSGEELFF,TGTGCCAGCAGCCTTTCGGGGGAAGAGCTGTTTTTT
many,TRBJ1-1,.,TRBV7-9,CASSLSNSGITDTEAFF,TGTGCCAGCAGCTTATCTAACTCCGGGATTACGGACACTGAAGCTTTCTTT
many,TRBJ1-5,TRBD1,TRBV3-1,CASSQGQGFYQPQHF,TGTGCCAGCAGCCAGGGACAGGGGTTTTATCAGCCCCAGCATTTT
.,TRBJ1-2,.,TRBV10-3,CAISELQSNYGYTF,TGTGCCATCAGTGAGTTACAGTCTAACTATGGCTACACCTTC
many,TRBJ2-5,.,TRBV6-1,CASSIGERPQETQYF,TGTGCCAGCAGTATAGGGGAACGGCCTCAAGAGACCCAGTACTTC
.,TRBJ2-2,.,TRBV19,CASSRSGETGELFF,TGTGCCAGTAGCAGGTCAGGGGAGACCGGGGAGCTGTTTTTT
.,TRBJ2-2,TRBD1,TRBV29-1,CSAEQGVNTGELFF,TGCAGCGCGGAACAGGGGGTGAACACCGGGGAGCTGTTTTTT
.,TRBJ2-1,TRBD2,TRBV5-8,CASSLIAGDYNEQFF,TGTGCCAGCAGCCTAATAGCGGGGGATTACAATGAGCAGTTCTTC
.,TRBJ2-1,TRBD2,TRBV6-4,CASSDPGTSGNEQFF,TGTGCCAGCAGTGACCCGGGGACTAGCGGCAATGAGCAGTTCTTC
once,TRBJ2-3,.,TRBV2,CASRLGATDTQYF,TGTGCCAGCAGGTTGGGGGCCACAGATACGCAGTATTTT
few,TRBJ1-1,.,TRBV29-1,CSVAGEYTEAFF,TGCAGCGTTGCGGGAGAGTACACTGAAGCTTTCTTT
many,TRBJ2-7,.,TRBV29-1,CSVRDNSYEQYF,TGCAGCGTCCGGGACAACTCCTACGAGCAGTACTTC
.,TRBJ1-4,.,TRBV5-1,CASSPGGAGTNERLFF,TGCGCCAGCAGCCCTGGGGGGGCAGGAACTAATGAAAGACTGTTTTTT
.,TRBJ1-6,TRBD1,TRBV9,CASSGPDRGPSPLHF,TGTGCCAGCAGCGGTCCAGACAGGGGGCCTTCACCCCTCCACTTT
.,TRBJ1-3,.,TRBV6-2/TRBV6-3,CASSYGVPGGSGNTIYF,TGTGCCAGCAGTTACGGAGTCCCGGGTGGCTCTGGAAACACCATATATTTT
.,TRBJ1-1,.,TRBV2,CASSEARGVWAFF,TGTGCCAGCAGTGAAGCCAGGGGAGTGTGGGCTTTCTTT
few,TRBJ2-6,TRBD1,TRBV5-6,CASSLRDSVSGANVLTF,TGTGCCAGCAGCTTGCGGGACAGCGTCTCTGGGGCCAACGTCCTGACTTTC
many,TRBJ1-1,TRBD1,TRBV5-6,CASSFVGQGFTEAFF,TGTGCCAGCAGCTTCGTGGGACAGGGGTTCACTGAAGCTTTCTTT
many,TRBJ1-1,.,TRBV5-1,CASSRDRPNTEAFF,TGCGCCAGCAGCCGGGACCGACCGAACACTGAAGCTTTCTTT
many,TRBJ1-2,TRBD1,TRBV5-1,CASSLALTGRNYGYTF,TGCGCCAGCAGCTTGGCCTTGACAGGGCGTAACTATGGCTACACCTTC
many,TRBJ2-3,TRBD2,TRBV27,CASSSMAGGPGDTQYF,TGTGCCAGCAGTTCTATGGCGGGAGGGCCCGGAGATACGCAGTATTTT
many,TRBJ2-7,.,TRBV11-2,CASSSPGFSSYEQYF,TGTGCCAGCAGCTCCCCAGGCTTTAGCTCCTACGAGCAGTACTTC
.,TRBJ2-7,.,TRBV28,CASSFRNEQHF,TGTGCCAGCAGTTTTCGCAACGAGCAGCACTTC
many,TRBJ2-2,.,TRBV2,CASTNSPGGGGELFF,TGTGCCAGCACTAACTCCCCGGGTGGTGGCGGGGAGCTGTTTTTT
many,TRBJ1-1,.,TRBV3-1,CASSQEMYIEAFF,TGTGCCAGCAGCCAAGAAATGTATATCGAAGCTTTCTTT
many,TRBJ2-3,.,TRBV11-2,CAARGRTSTDTQYF,TGTGCCGCGAGGGGGAGAACTAGCACAGATACGCAGTATTTT
.,TRBJ1-1,.,TRBV7-9,CASSYVRGGATEAFF,TGTGCCAGCAGCTACGTCCGGGGGGGGGCCACTGAAGCTTTCTTT
few,TRBJ1-4,.,TRBV4-3,CASSQEMGWSEKLFF,TGCGCCAGCAGCCAAGAGATGGGGTGGTCTGAAAAACTGTTTTTT
many,TRBJ1-2,.,TRBV5-8,CASSLVRGYGYTF,TGTGCCAGCAGCTTGGTGCGGGGCTATGGCTACACCTTC
few,TRBJ2-3,.,TRBV7-9,CASSPLLQTDKRDTDTQYF,TGTGCCAGCAGCCCTCTCCTTCAGACGGACAAACGTGACACAGATACGCAGTATTTT
few,TRBJ2-7,TRBD2,TRBV7-3,CASSLTGTSGRAEQYF,TGTGCCAGCAGCTTAACAGGGACTAGCGGGAGGGCCGAGCAGTACTTC
.,TRBJ1-2,.,TRBV7-9,CASSSKINERNGYTF,TGTGCCAGCAGCTCGAAGATCAACGAGCGGAATGGCTACACCTTC
many,TRBJ2-3,TRBD2,TRBV20-1,CSAYLADGTDTQYF,TGCAGTGCGTACCTAGCGGACGGCACAGATACGCAGTATTTT
few,TRBJ1-2,.,TRBV9,CASSVAAGVRGYTF,TGTGCCAGCAGCGTAGCGGCGGGGGTGAGGGGCTACACCTTC
.,TRBJ2-7,.,TRBV28,CASRKDEQYF,TGTGCCAGTCGGAAGGACGAGCAGTACTTC
.,TRBJ1-6,TRBD1,TRBV2,CASRVTGENPLINSPLHF,TGTGCCAGCAGAGTGACAGGGGAGAACCCTTTGATAAATTCACCCCTCCACTTT